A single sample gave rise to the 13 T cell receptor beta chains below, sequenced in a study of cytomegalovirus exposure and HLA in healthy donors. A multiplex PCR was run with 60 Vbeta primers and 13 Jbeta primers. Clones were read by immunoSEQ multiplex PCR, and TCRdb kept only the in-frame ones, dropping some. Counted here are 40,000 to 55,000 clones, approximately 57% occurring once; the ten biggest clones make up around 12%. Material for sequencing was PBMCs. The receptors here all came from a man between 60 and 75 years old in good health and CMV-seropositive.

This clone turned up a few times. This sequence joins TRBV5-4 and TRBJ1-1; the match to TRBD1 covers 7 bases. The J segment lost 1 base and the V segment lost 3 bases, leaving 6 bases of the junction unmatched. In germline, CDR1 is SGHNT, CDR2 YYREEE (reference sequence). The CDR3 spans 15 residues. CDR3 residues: CASSWTGTSNTEAFF. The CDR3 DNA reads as TGTGCCAGCAGCTGGACAGGCACCTCGAACACTGAAGCTTTCTTT. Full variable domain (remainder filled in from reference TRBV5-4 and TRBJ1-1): ETGVTQSPTHLIKTRGQQVTLRCSSQSGHNTVSWYQQALGQGPQFIFQYYREEENGRGNFPPRFSGLQFPNYSSELNVNALELDDSALYLCASSWTGTSNTEAFFGQGTRLTVV.

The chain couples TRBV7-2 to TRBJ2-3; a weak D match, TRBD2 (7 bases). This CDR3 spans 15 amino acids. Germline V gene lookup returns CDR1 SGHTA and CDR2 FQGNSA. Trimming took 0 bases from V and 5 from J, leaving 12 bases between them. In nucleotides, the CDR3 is TGTGCCAGCAGCTTAGCCGAGGGGGGGCTAGATACGCAGTATTTT. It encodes CASSLAEGGLDTQYF.

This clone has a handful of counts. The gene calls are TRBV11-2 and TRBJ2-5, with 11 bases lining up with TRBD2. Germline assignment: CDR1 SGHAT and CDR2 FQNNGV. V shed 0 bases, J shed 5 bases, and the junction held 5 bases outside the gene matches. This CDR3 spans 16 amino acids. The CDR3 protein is CASSLEASGRSETQYF. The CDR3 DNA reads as TGTGCCAGCAGCTTAGAGGCTAGCGGGAGGTCGGAGACCCAGTACTTC.

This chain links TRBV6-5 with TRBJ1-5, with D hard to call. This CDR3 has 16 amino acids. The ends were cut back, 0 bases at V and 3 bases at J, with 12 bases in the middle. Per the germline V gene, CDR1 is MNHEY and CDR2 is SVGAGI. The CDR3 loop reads CASSYSRPRNNQPQHF. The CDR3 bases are TGTGCCAGCAGTTACTCGAGACCGCGGAACAATCAGCCCCAGCATTTT.

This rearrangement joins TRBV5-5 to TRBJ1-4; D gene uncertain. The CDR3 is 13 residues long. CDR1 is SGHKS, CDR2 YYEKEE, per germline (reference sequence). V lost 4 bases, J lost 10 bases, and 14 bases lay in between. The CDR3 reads CASSTDGVGKLFF. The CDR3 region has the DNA TGTGCCAGCAGCACGGACGGGGTTGGAAAACTGTTTTTT. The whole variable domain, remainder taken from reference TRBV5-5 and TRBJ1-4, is DAGVTQSPTHLIKTRGQQVTLRCSPISGHKSVSWYQQVLGQGPQFIFQYYEKEERGRGNFPDRFSARQFPNYSSELNVNALLLGDSALYLCASSTDGVGKLFFGSGTQLSVL.

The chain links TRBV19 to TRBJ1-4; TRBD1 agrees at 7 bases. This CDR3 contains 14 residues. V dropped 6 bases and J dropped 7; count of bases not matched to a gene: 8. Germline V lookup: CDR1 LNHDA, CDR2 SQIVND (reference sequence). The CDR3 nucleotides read TGTGCCAGTAGCCCCGGCGGGACAGCTGAAAAACTGTTTTTT. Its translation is CASSPGGTAEKLFF.

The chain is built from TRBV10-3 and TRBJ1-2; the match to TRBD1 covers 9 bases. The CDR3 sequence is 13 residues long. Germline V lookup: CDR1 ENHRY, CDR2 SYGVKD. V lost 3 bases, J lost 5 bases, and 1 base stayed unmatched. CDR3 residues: CAISEGQGYGYTF. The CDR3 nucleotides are TGTGCCATCAGTGAAGGACAGGGGTATGGCTACACCTTC.

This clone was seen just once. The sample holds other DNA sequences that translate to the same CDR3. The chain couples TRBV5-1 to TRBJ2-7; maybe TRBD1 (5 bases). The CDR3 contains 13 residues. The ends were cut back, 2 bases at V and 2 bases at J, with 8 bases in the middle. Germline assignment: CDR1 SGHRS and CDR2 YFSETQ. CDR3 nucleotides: TGCGCCAGCAGCTTCGACAGAACCTACGAGCAGTACTTC. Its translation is CASSFDRTYEQYF.

The CDR3 region is CACRTGEYGYTF. In DNA, the CDR3 is TGTGCCTGTCGGACGGGAGAATATGGCTACACCTTC. The chain is built from TRBV30 and TRBJ1-2; D remains ambiguous. Germline CDR1 GTSNPN, CDR2 SVGIG (reference sequence). The CDR3 extends over 12 amino acids. V was cut by 6 bases and J by 5 bases, with 13 bases left in between.

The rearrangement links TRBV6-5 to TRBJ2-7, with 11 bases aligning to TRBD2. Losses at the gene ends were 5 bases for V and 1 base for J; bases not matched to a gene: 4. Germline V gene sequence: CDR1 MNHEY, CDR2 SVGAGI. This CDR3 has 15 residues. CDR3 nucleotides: TGTGCCAGCAGTCAGACTAGCGGGGCTTCCTACGAGCAGTACTTC. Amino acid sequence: CASSQTSGASYEQYF.

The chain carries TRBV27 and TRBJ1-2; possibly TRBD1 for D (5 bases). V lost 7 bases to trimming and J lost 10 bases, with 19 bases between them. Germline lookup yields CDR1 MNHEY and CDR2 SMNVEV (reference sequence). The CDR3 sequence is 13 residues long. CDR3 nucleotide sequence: TGTGCCAGCACCCTTGGGCAGGGCGGTGACTACACCTTC. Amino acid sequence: CASTLGQGGDYTF.

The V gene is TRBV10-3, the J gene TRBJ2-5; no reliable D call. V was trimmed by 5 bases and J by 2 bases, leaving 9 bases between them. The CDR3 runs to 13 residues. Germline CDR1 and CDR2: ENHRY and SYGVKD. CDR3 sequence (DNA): TGTGCCATCAGTTTAGACATGCAAGAGACCCAGTACTTC. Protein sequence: CAISLDMQETQYF.

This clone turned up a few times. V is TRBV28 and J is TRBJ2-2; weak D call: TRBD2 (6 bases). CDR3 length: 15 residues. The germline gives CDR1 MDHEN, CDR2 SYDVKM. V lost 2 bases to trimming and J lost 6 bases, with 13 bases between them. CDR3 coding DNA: TGTGCCAGCAGTTTACAAATAGCGGCTCCCGGGGAGCTGTTTTTT. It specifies CASSLQIAAPGELFF.